This TCR beta chain stems from a study of blood T cell repertoires in COVID-19 (dated by TCRdb to 2020 to 2022). With respect to the entire study: Samples covering the acute and convalescent phases of COVID-19 were provided by collaborators in the United States, Italy and Spain. The prospective study material was composed of cDNA or gDNA derived from T cells, B-cell-depleted T cells, or PBMCs. Subjects who had been exposed to COVID-19, were actively infected with it, or had recovered from it provided the deeply sampled blood TCRbeta repertoires that made up the dataset. The repertoires were made available in a free public database intended to serve as a resource for research on the immune response to SARS-CoV-2. The samples were drawn from the first 160 participants of the ongoing ImmuneRACE study and from under 1,500 subjects provided by 6 global collaborators. A de-identified subject ID, COVID-19 status, age in years and sex were almost always included in the sample metadata. Where available, HLA class I and class II types were obtained from metadata supplied by the sample provider rather than from assay-based typing.

According to the germline V gene (reference sequence), CDR1 reads SEHNR and CDR2 reads FQNEAQ. Trimming leaves V shorter by 6 bases and J shorter by 4 bases, with the junction holding 10 bases beyond the gene matches. The CDR3 spans 15 residues, from the cysteine through the phenylalanine. The kept DNA is CDR3 alone, 45 bases in frame from the first base. As concerns this clone: What this receptor recognizes is not known. No base qualities exist here, and no much larger clone lies one base off it.

Whole blood was collected in K2EDTA tubes by collaborating institutions according to the institutions' own protocols. For TCRbeta analysis, collaborator samples were shipped as frozen whole blood, as isolated PBMCs, or as DNA extracted from either sample type. Broader findings and caveats from the paper: The quantity of clinical and demographic metadata differed by source and by participant and was supplied without curation.

The immunoSEQ Assay, a bias-controlled multiplex PCR, was used to amplify TCRbeta CDR3 regions from genomic DNA. The authors' pipeline ran thus. The number of nucleated cells in each sample was estimated from the amplification of reference gene primers within the assay. To quantify the absolute abundance of each unique TCRbeta CDR3 rearrangement, sequence reads were collapsed and filtered. For each sample, productive Simpson clonality was calculated by taking the square root of Simpson's diversity index across productive rearrangements. Sourced from immuneACCESS, this table was stored by TCRdb with only in-frame sequences that have V and J called. A share of the clones is absent; for the studies checked, an unresolved V gene accounts for under half, and the remainder has no known explanation. The V and J calls and clone size are taken from that table; D and trimming were inferred from the DNA. Across this sample there are fewer than 45,000 clones, with under 85% seen only once. 25% to 35% of the sample is held by the ten biggest clonotypes.

This TCR was recovered from an elderly woman with acute or convalescent COVID-19. Here the chain combines TRBV7-9 and TRBJ1-1; a stretch of 8 junction bases matches TRBD1. Material: peripheral blood. The nucleotide sequence reads as follows: TGTGCCAGCAGATCCCAGGGGGCGCTGGGCACTGAAGCTTTCTTT. It encodes CASRSQGALGTEAFF.